One and the same sample provided the 18 T cell receptor beta chains below, sequenced in a study of T cell repertoires in cytomegalovirus infection. TCRdb reprocessed the reads via MiXCR and lists one record per CDR3 protein. The profile shows some 590,000 distinct CDR3 sequences, over 35% of them singletons. For these receptors, no antigen is known. The specimen was cultured PBMCs, collected from culture after CMV antigen stimulation. The source of these receptors is a human donor in good health (CMV status not recorded). Some clones in this sample may be carry-over from other donors' samples.

This clonotype was detected a few times. The V and J genes are TRBV5-6 and TRBJ1-5, with 7 bases aligning to TRBD1. Germline assignment: CDR1 SGHDT and CDR2 YYEEEE. The CDR3 has 17 amino acids. Losses at the gene ends were 0 bases for V and 11 bases for J; bases not matched to a gene: 17. Here the CDR3 DNA reads TGTGCCAGCAGCTTGGGAAATCCGGGACAGTCCGTGGGGACCCAGCATTTT. Translation: CASSLGNPGQSVGTQHF.

The rearrangement links TRBV4-2 to TRBJ1-1, with 10 positions matching TRBD1. After removal of 0 bases from V and 4 bases from J, the junction contained 2 bases not matched to a gene. Germline V gene lookup returns CDR1 LGHNA and CDR2 YNFKEQ. There are 15 residues in the CDR3. CDR3 DNA: TGTGCCAGCAGCCAAGAGACAGGGGGCTTCACTGAAGCTTTCTTT. Translated, it gives CASSQETGGFTEAFF.

This clonotype occurred many times. The rearrangement links TRBV7-2 to TRBJ1-5; a possible D gene is TRBD1 (6 bases). Trimming took 5 bases from V and 2 from J, leaving 16 bases between them. Germline CDR1 reads SGHTA; CDR2 reads FQGNSA. There are 16 residues in the CDR3. CDR3 in amino acids: CASSNQGSGGNQPQHF. The CDR3 DNA is TGTGCCAGCAGCAACCAGGGGTCGGGCGGCAATCAGCCCCAGCATTTT.

This sequence joins TRBV11-3 and TRBJ1-1; D gene ambiguous. V was pared by 1 base and J by 1 base, with 13 bases between. Germline assignment: CDR1 SGHNT and CDR2 YENEEA. This CDR3 spans 16 amino acids. The CDR3 coding sequence is TGTGCCAGCAGCTTAGGATGGGGAGGATCGAACACTGAAGCTTTCTTT. Encoded protein: CASSLGWGGSNTEAFF.

This chain links TRBV4-2 with TRBJ1-2; D remains unclear. V lost 0 bases and J lost 2, with 7 bases in between. Germline loops: CDR1 LGHNA, CDR2 YNFKEQ. The CDR3 covers 14 residues. In nucleotides, the CDR3 is TGTGCCAGCAGCCAAGAGCGCTCGAACTATGGCTACACCTTC. This codes for CASSQERSNYGYTF.

The rearrangement joins TRBV5-6 to TRBJ1-5, with D perhaps matching TRBD1 (5 bases). The CDR3 spans 13 residues. The V end lost 1 base, the J end lost 7 bases, and 9 bases lay between the germline ends. Germline-derived CDR1 and CDR2 are SGHDT and YYEEEE. CDR3 amino acids: CASSLNSGQPQHF. The CDR3 bases are TGTGCCAGCAGCTTGAACTCAGGGCAGCCCCAGCATTTT.

V usage is TRBV7-6 and J usage is TRBJ2-7; unclear D gene. The CDR3 consists of 16 residues. Trimming removed 2 bases at V and 0 bases at J, with 14 bases between. The V gene's germline CDR1 is SGHVS and CDR2 FNYEAQ. This chain's CDR3 is CASSLSQTTLSYEQYF. The DNA of the CDR3 is TGTGCCAGCAGCTTATCCCAAACCACGCTCTCCTACGAGCAGTACTTC.

The gene calls are TRBV12-3 or TRBV12-4 and TRBJ2-5; D possibly matches TRBD1 or TRBD2 (5 bases each). The V and J ends lost 3 bases and 7 bases respectively, with 18 bases between them. CDR3 size: 15 residues. This CDR3 reads CASSLQPGPLGTQYF. DNA for the CDR3: TGTGCCAGCAGTTTGCAACCGGGGCCCTTGGGGACCCAGTACTTC.

The chain combines TRBV7-9 with TRBJ1-1, with D unresolved. Germline V gene lookup returns CDR1 SEHNR and CDR2 FQNEAQ (reference sequence). V was clipped by 7 bases and J by 0 bases, with 15 bases between them. The CDR3 runs 15 residues. DNA for the CDR3: TGTGCCAGCACCTCGGAGACAACTTTGAACACTGAAGCTTTCTTT. Its translation is CASTSETTLNTEAFF.

This clonotype was seen a single time. V is TRBV12-3 or TRBV12-4 and J is TRBJ2-7; no clear D gene. V lost 6 bases to trimming and J lost 2 bases, with 17 bases between them. The CDR3 covers 15 residues. CDR3 sequence reads: CASSYNHLNPYEQYF. The CDR3 nucleotides are TGTGCCAGCAGCTACAACCACCTAAACCCCTACGAGCAGTACTTC.

This chain connects TRBV6-6 to TRBJ1-1; D gene uncertain. This CDR3 region has 14 residues. Germline CDR1 is MNHNY and CDR2 is SVGAGI (reference sequence). The germline V and J ends were trimmed by 2 bases and 3 bases, with 10 bases remaining between them. CDR3 amino acids: CASSYGRRYTEAFF. In DNA, the CDR3 is TGTGCCAGCAGTTACGGAAGACGGTACACTGAAGCTTTCTTT.

This clonotype was seen a single time. The rearrangement links TRBV2 to TRBJ1-2; a possible D gene is TRBD1 (5 bases). The CDR3 is 14 residues long. Trimming stripped 6 bases from V and 0 bases from J, with 11 bases between. Germline V lookup: CDR1 SNHLY, CDR2 FYNNEI. CDR3 in amino acids: CASRERTTNYGYTF. The CDR3 region has the DNA TGTGCCAGCAGGGAGAGGACAACTAACTATGGCTACACCTTC. The whole variable domain, filled in from reference TRBV2 and TRBJ1-2, reads EPEVTQTPSHQVTQMGQEVILRCVPISNHLYFYWYRQILGQKVEFLVSFYNNEISEKSEIFDDQFSVERPDGSNFTLKIRSTKLEDSAMYFCASRERTTNYGYTFGSGTRLTVV.

V usage is TRBV20-1 and J usage is TRBJ2-3; TRBD2 matches at 9 bases. V shed 0 bases and J 6 bases; nucleotides not matched to a gene: 4. Germline V CDR1 and CDR2: DFQATT, SNEGSKA (reference sequence). The CDR3 has 14 amino acids. This chain's CDR3 is CSARDGGREDTQYF. The CDR3, as DNA: TGCAGTGCTAGAGATGGCGGGAGGGAGGATACGCAGTATTTT.

This clonotype was picked up one time. This rearrangement joins TRBV9 to TRBJ1-1; the D is unclear. V was pared by 3 bases and J by 6 bases, with 15 bases between. CDR1 is SGDLS and CDR2 is YYNGEE in the germline V gene. The CDR3 consists of 14 residues. The CDR3 bases are TGTGCCAGCAGCGCCGACCCCCTGGATCCTGAAGCTTTCTTT. Translating gives CASSADPLDPEAFF.

This clonotype is a singleton in its sample. The rearrangement links TRBV7-4 to TRBJ1-1; TRBD1 agrees at 8 bases. Germline V gives CDR1 SGHVT, CDR2 SQSDAQ. This CDR3 spans 15 amino acids. The junction had 6 bases not matched to a gene; V was cut back by 5 bases and J by 1 base. The CDR3 region has the DNA TGTGCCAGCAGCCAAGCCCAGGGGGCGAACACTGAAGCTTTCTTT. The encoded protein is CASSQAQGANTEAFF. The full variable domain, in which reference TRBV7-4 and TRBJ1-1 provide the parts outside the CDR3, is GAGVSQSPRYKVAKRGRDVALRCDSISGHVTLYWYRQTLGQGSEVLTYSQSDAQRDKSGRPSGRFSAERPERSVSTLKIQRTEQGDSAVYLCASSQAQGANTEAFFGQGTRLTVV.

The rearrangement joins TRBV10-3 to TRBJ1-3; D is perhaps TRBD1 (5 bases). With 10 bases removed from V and 0 bases from J, the gap between germline ends came to 10 bases. Germline-derived CDR1 and CDR2 are ENHRY and SYGVKD. The CDR3 runs to 13 residues. This CDR3 reads CATTADSGNTIYF. The CDR3 nucleotides read TGTGCCACGACAGCGGACTCTGGAAACACCATATATTTT.

A few counts support this clonotype. This rearrangement joins TRBV7-2 to TRBJ2-3, with 11 nucleotides matching TRBD2. The ends lost 4 bases at V and 6 bases at J; junction bases unmatched: 9. The germline V gene encodes CDR1 SGHTA and CDR2 FQGNSA. The CDR3 has 16 amino acids. The CDR3 loop reads CASSSPGLAVRDTQYF. The CDR3 coding sequence is TGTGCCAGCAGCTCTCCGGGACTAGCGGTCCGGGATACGCAGTATTTT.

Note on this clonotype: The junction shows a germline mismatch at one end, possibly a read error. This chain's CDR3 is CASVLRGGYKEQFF. The CDR3 DNA sequence: TGCGCCAGCGTCCTAAGGGGGGGTTACAAGGAGCAGTTCTTC. V gene TRBV10-2 combines with J gene TRBJ2-1; possible D gene TRBD2, 7 bases. The CDR3 has 14 residues. Germline assignment: CDR1 WSHSY and CDR2 SAAADI.